The T cell receptor beta chain described here comes from a study of blood T cell repertoires in COVID-19. Study as a whole: The study drew acute and convalescent COVID-19 samples from the United States, Italy and Spain. PBMCs, B-cell-depleted T cells, or T cells were the source of the cDNA or gDNA that made up the material.

In the authors' workflow: Nucleated cell counts were estimated from reference gene primer amplification. Produced via immunoSEQ multiplex PCR; TCRdb's table is partial and in-frame only. V, J and clone size derive from that table, while D and trimming were established from the DNA sequence. The sample holds over 95,000 clones; approximately 84% are singletons and the top ten take 1.5% to 1.7%. Trimming took 7 bases from V and 3 from J; bases not matched to a gene: 8. The CDR3 sequence is 15 residues long. CDR1 and CDR2 (germline): WSHSY, SAAADI. The chain has TRBV10-2 and TRBJ2-3, with 9 bases lining up with TRBD2. This sequence originates from a man aged 45-65 years with acute or convalescent COVID-19. Sequences were obtained from peripheral blood. In nucleotides, the CDR3 is TGCGCCAGCAAACCGCGGCTAGCGGGGACAGATACGCAGTATTTT. Its protein is CASKPRLAGTDTQYF.